Following are 30 T cell receptor beta chains from one sample sequenced in a study of blood T cell repertoires in COVID-19. The data were produced by immunoSEQ multiplex PCR, yet TCRdb's version contains in-frame clones alone and is incomplete. Among more than 95,000 clones listed, more than 65% were seen once. The material sequenced was peripheral blood. Receptors originate from a human donor in a cohort sampled during active COVID-19.

The chain recombines TRBV7-2 with TRBJ2-1; no clear D. Trimming left V 1 base short and J 6 bases short, with 13 bases between. CDR3 length: 15 amino acids. Per the germline V gene, CDR1 is SGHTA and CDR2 is FQGNSA. CDR3 DNA: TGTGCCAGCAGCTTAGGTAGCCCCGCCTTCAATGAGCAGTTCTTC. It is translated as CASSLGSPAFNEQFF.

This clone showed up just once. The chain combines TRBV30 with TRBJ1-4; a possible D gene is TRBD1 (5 bases). Germline V gene sequence: CDR1 GTSNPN, CDR2 SVGIG (reference sequence). The V and J ends lost 5 bases and 4 bases respectively, with 14 bases between them. The CDR3 length is 14 residues. CDR3 nucleotide sequence: TGTGCCTGGGGGTTGGGGCAGATTAATGAAAAACTGTTTTTT. The encoded protein is CAWGLGQINEKLFF.

The rearrangement uses TRBV10-3 and TRBJ2-7, with a tentative D call TRBD2 (5 bases). Looked up from germline, CDR1 is ENHRY and CDR2 is SYGVKD. V lost 0 bases and J 4 bases, leaving 10 bases between the germline ends. This CDR3 contains 14 residues. As DNA, the CDR3 is TGTGCCATCAGTGAGTCGTTCGGGGATTACGAGCAGTACTTC. It translates to CAISESFGDYEQYF.

J is TRBJ2-5 and V is TRBV7-6, with a possible D match to TRBD1 (5 bases). CDR1 SGHVS and CDR2 FNYEAQ come from the germline V gene. Trimming took 1 base from V and 5 from J, leaving 14 bases between them. The length of the CDR3 is 15 residues. As DNA, the CDR3 is TGTGCCAGCAGCTTAGTAAATCAGGGTGGGGAGACCCAGTACTTC. Residues: CASSLVNQGGETQYF.

The chain uses TRBV28 and TRBJ1-2; D remains ambiguous. This CDR3 comprises 12 residues. CDR1 is MDHEN, CDR2 SYDVKM, per germline. V shed 3 bases and J shed 1 base, with 3 bases lying between them. CDR3 in DNA: TGTGCCAGCAGTTTCAATAACTATGGCTACACCTTC. This codes for CASSFNNYGYTF.

This chain uses TRBV30 with TRBJ2-2; D possibly corresponds to TRBD1 (5 bases). V was clipped by 3 bases and J by 7 bases, with 15 bases between them. Germline values: CDR1 GTSNPN, CDR2 SVGIG (reference sequence). The CDR3 runs 14 residues. CDR3 nucleotide sequence: TGTGCCTGGAGGAGGCCAGGGATAGACGGGGAGCTGTTTTTT. Translated: CAWRRPGIDGELFF.

V is TRBV28 and J is TRBJ2-1, with D perhaps TRBD2 (5 bases). Per germline, CDR1 MDHEN and CDR2 SYDVKM. CDR3 length: 13 residues. V dropped 4 bases and J dropped 6 bases, with 10 bases sitting between them. CDR3 sequence: CASSSTGFNEQFF. As DNA, the CDR3 is TGTGCCAGCAGTTCAACGGGGTTCAATGAGCAGTTCTTC.

This chain links TRBV23-1 with TRBJ1-6; TRBD1 might be the D (6 bases). TRBV23-1 is labeled an ORF, and its function is uncertain. V was cut by 0 bases and J by 6 bases, with 12 bases left in between. The CDR3 sequence is 16 residues long. The CDR3 region is CASSQSCGTTNSPLHF. Written as DNA, the CDR3 is TGCGCCAGCAGTCAATCTTGTGGGACAACTAATTCACCCCTCCACTTT.

The rearrangement joins TRBV9 to TRBJ1-2; D remains unclear. With 4 bases removed from V and 2 bases from J, the gap between germline ends came to 18 bases. The germline CDR1 and CDR2 sequences are SGDLS and YYNGEE. There are 16 residues in the CDR3. The CDR3: CASSPRLGDNNYGYTF. CDR3 coding DNA: TGTGCCAGCAGCCCCCGTCTAGGCGATAACAACTATGGCTACACCTTC. Full variable domain (rest looked up from reference TRBV9 and TRBJ1-2): DSGVTQTPKHLITATGQRVTLRCSPRSGDLSVYWYQQSLDQGLQFLIQYYNGEERAKGNILERFSAQQFPDLHSELNLSSLELGDSALYFCASSPRLGDNNYGYTFGSGTRLTVV.

This sequence joins TRBV5-4 and TRBJ2-1, with 7 bases matching TRBD2. This CDR3 spans 15 amino acids. Germline V lookup: CDR1 SGHNT, CDR2 YYREEE (reference sequence). V shed 0 bases and J 4 bases; nucleotides not matched to a gene: 4. CDR3: CASSLGGGPYNEQFF. Written as DNA, the CDR3 is TGTGCCAGCAGCTTGGGGGGAGGGCCATACAATGAGCAGTTCTTC.

In this sample, this clone turned up a few times. The chain combines TRBV18 with TRBJ1-3; D gene ambiguous. Looked up from germline, CDR1 is KGHSH and CDR2 is LQKENI. This CDR3 region has 15 residues. V was pared by 5 bases and J by 2 bases, with 13 bases between. CDR3 sequence (DNA): TGTGCCAGCTCAACCGGAGAGGTAACTGGAAACACCATATATTTT. This codes for CASSTGEVTGNTIYF.

This sequence joins TRBV5-8 and TRBJ1-5, with 7 nucleotides matching TRBD1. V gave up 0 bases and J gave up 13 bases; unmatched junction bases: 4. This CDR3 is built from 12 residues. CDR1 and CDR2 from the germline V gene are SGHTS and YDEGEE. The CDR3 nucleotides read TGTGCCAGCAGCTTGGTAGGGGGCTCGCAGCATTTT. Protein sequence: CASSLVGGSQHF. Looking up the rest from reference TRBV5-8 and TRBJ1-5 gives the full variable domain: EAGVTQSPTHLIKTRGQQATLRCSPISGHTSVYWYQQALGLGLQFLLWYDEGEERNRGNFPPRFSGRQFPNYSSELNVNALELEDSALYLCASSLVGGSQHFGDGTRLSIL.

CDR3 DNA sequence: TGTGCCAGCAGTTTATGGGGGGGTTCCCAAGAGACCCAGTACTTC. This codes for CASSLWGGSQETQYF. This chain links TRBV28 with TRBJ2-5, with a weak D call TRBD2 (6 bases). V was clipped by 0 bases and J by 1 base, with 9 bases between them. There are 15 residues in the CDR3. The germline gives CDR1 MDHEN, CDR2 SYDVKM. Combining the CDR3 with reference TRBV28 and TRBJ2-5 gives the whole variable domain DVKVTQSSRYLVKRTGEKVFLECVQDMDHENMFWYRQDPGLGLRLIYFSYDVKMKEKGDIPEGYSVSREKKERFSLILESASTNQTSMYLCASSLWGGSQETQYFGPGTRLLVL.

V is TRBV7-3 and J is TRBJ2-3, with 8 bases matching TRBD1. This CDR3 has 15 residues. CDR1 and CDR2 from the germline V gene are SGHTA and FQGTGA. V lost 7 bases and J lost 2; bases outside the gene matches: 8. The CDR3 region is CASTSGDRYTDTQYF. CDR3 coding DNA: TGTGCCAGCACCTCCGGGGACAGGTACACAGATACGCAGTATTTT. Full variable domain (rest looked up from reference TRBV7-3 and TRBJ2-3): GAGVSQTPSNKVTEKGKYVELRCDPISGHTALYWYRQSLGQGPEFLIYFQGTGAADDSGLPNDRFFAVRPEGSVSTLKIQRTERGDSAVYLCASTSGDRYTDTQYFGPGTRLTVL.

The chain recombines TRBV7-9 with TRBJ1-1; TRBD1 agrees at 7 bases. The CDR3 is 15 residues long. Trimming at V came to 3 bases and at J to 5 bases, leaving 9 bases not matched to a gene. Germline loops: CDR1 SEHNR, CDR2 FQNEAQ (reference sequence). CDR3 bases: TGTGCCAGCAGCTTCCTGAGGGGGCCGGGAACTGAAGCTTTCTTT. It yields the protein CASSFLRGPGTEAFF. The whole variable domain, remainder taken from reference TRBV7-9 and TRBJ1-1, is DTGVSQNPRHKITKRGQNVTFRCDPISEHNRLYWYRQTLGQGPEFLTYFQNEAQLEKSRLLSDRFSAERPKGSFSTLEIQRTEQGDSAMYLCASSFLRGPGTEAFFGQGTRLTVV.

This chain joins TRBV5-1 and TRBJ2-3; D gene unclear. The germline V gene encodes CDR1 SGHRS and CDR2 YFSETQ. The CDR3 extends over 13 amino acids. Deletions cut 0 bases from V and 4 bases from J, with 6 bases between. CDR3 region: CASSLALSDTQYF. CDR3 DNA: TGCGCCAGCAGCTTGGCCCTTTCAGATACGCAGTATTTT.

For the CDR3, the DNA is TGTGCCAGCCATGTCCGGGACAGGGTCCACAATGAGCAGTTCTTC. It is translated as CASHVRDRVHNEQFF. The rearrangement links TRBV6-5 to TRBJ2-1; 9 bases map to TRBD1. V trimming: 8 bases; J trimming: 5 bases; junction bases outside the gene matches: 10. CDR3 length: 15 residues. Germline assignment: CDR1 MNHEY and CDR2 SVGAGI.

The V call is TRBV19, the J call TRBJ2-5; no clear D. V was trimmed by 5 bases and J by 0 bases, leaving 7 bases between them. The CDR3 is made up of 13 amino acids. The germline V gene encodes CDR1 LNHDA and CDR2 SQIVND (reference sequence). The CDR3 here is CASSVRDQETQYF. The CDR3, as DNA: TGTGCCAGTAGTGTTCGGGACCAAGAGACCCAGTACTTC. The full variable domain, rest sourced from reference TRBV19 and TRBJ2-5, is DGGITQSPKYLFRKEGQNVTLSCEQNLNHDAMYWYRQDPGQGLRLIYYSQIVNDFQKGDIAEGYSVSREKKESFPLTVTSAQKNPTAFYLCASSVRDQETQYFGPGTRLLVL.

This clone was detected a few times. This rearrangement joins TRBV3-1 (or the pseudogene TRBV3-2) to TRBJ2-4, with 7 positions matching TRBD2. CDR3 length: 16 residues. V was clipped by 5 bases and J by 0 bases; unmatched bases: 7. In germline, CDR1 is LGHDT, CDR2 YNNKEL (reference sequence). The CDR3 sequence: CASSGPGLLAKNIQYF. The CDR3 bases are TGTGCCAGCAGCGGTCCGGGACTACTAGCCAAAAACATTCAGTACTTC.

This clone was picked up one time. CDR3 nucleotides: TGTGCCACCAGCAGAGATTTATCCTACGAGCAGTACTTC. Translation gives CATSRDLSYEQYF. The chain employs TRBV15 and TRBJ2-7, with D hard to call. V was clipped by 0 bases and J by 1 base, with 4 bases between them. Germline CDR1 LNHNV, CDR2 YYDKDF (reference sequence). This CDR3 comprises 13 residues.

The V call is TRBV7-9, the J call TRBJ1-2; D not resolved. Germline V gene data show CDR1 as SEHNR and CDR2 as FQNEAQ (reference sequence). The ends were cut back, 0 bases at V and 4 bases at J, with 6 bases in the middle. The CDR3 is 13 amino acids. CDR3 protein: CASSLAGSYGYTF. The CDR3 coding sequence is TGTGCCAGCAGCTTAGCTGGGAGCTATGGCTACACCTTC.

V usage is TRBV19 and J usage is TRBJ2-1; TRBD1 might be the D (6 bases). Germline V lookup: CDR1 LNHDA, CDR2 SQIVND (reference sequence). Trimming took 4 bases from V and 6 from J, leaving 10 bases between them. The CDR3 spans 13 residues. This chain's CDR3 is CASSKQQGNEQFF. CDR3 in DNA: TGTGCCAGTAGTAAGCAACAGGGCAATGAGCAGTTCTTC.

The gene calls are TRBV12-2 and TRBJ2-5; the table calls TRBD2, which could not be checked here. TRBV12-2 is annotated as a pseudogene. CDR3 length equals 10 residues. CDR3 protein: CVTSTEGQYF. CDR3 DNA sequence: TGTGTAACCAGTACGGAGGGCCAGTACTTC.

The chain recombines TRBV30 with TRBJ1-1; TRBD1 aligns across 8 bases. Germline CDR1 and CDR2: GTSNPN and SVGIG (reference sequence). The CDR3 totals 13 residues. The J segment lost 6 bases and the V segment lost 3 bases, leaving 6 bases of the junction unmatched. CDR3 amino acids: CAWSSDREAEAFF. DNA of the CDR3: TGTGCCTGGAGCTCGGACAGGGAGGCTGAAGCTTTCTTT.

The chain has TRBV18 and TRBJ2-5; D gene uncertain. CDR3 length: 13 residues. V lost 0 bases to trimming and J lost 3 bases, with 5 bases between them. From germline, CDR1 is KGHSH and CDR2 LQKENI. The CDR3 loop is CASSPPSEETQYF. CDR3 DNA sequence: TGTGCCAGCTCACCACCAAGCGAAGAGACCCAGTACTTC.

This clone was observed a few times. The V and J genes are TRBV19 and TRBJ1-2; no firm D call. CDR1 LNHDA and CDR2 SQIVND come from the germline V gene (reference sequence). This CDR3 is 13 amino acids long. V shed 8 bases and J shed 4 bases, with 14 bases lying between them. The CDR3 DNA is TGTGCCAGTTCTCCGACTTTTGGCTATGGCTACACCTTC. Residues: CASSPTFGYGYTF.

The sample holds one count of this clone. V and J are TRBV18 and TRBJ1-5; 7 bases align to TRBD1. Germline CDR1 and CDR2: KGHSH and LQKENI. J lost 6 bases, V lost 0 bases, and 5 bases had no gene match. The CDR3 spans 15 residues. CDR3 loop: CASSPPGRGIQPQHF. The CDR3, as DNA: TGTGCCAGCTCACCACCGGGCAGGGGGATTCAGCCCCAGCATTTT.

The chain links TRBV9 to TRBJ2-3, with 12 bases that match TRBD2. Germline-derived CDR1 and CDR2 are SGDLS and YYNGEE. The ends lost 4 bases at V and 6 bases at J; junction bases unmatched: 9. This CDR3 has 16 amino acids. CDR3 amino acids: CASSPRLAGELDTQYF. DNA of the CDR3: TGTGCCAGCAGCCCCCGACTAGCGGGAGAGTTGGATACGCAGTATTTT.

The J gene is TRBJ1-4, the V gene TRBV27; maybe TRBD1 (6 bases). The ends were cut back, 2 bases at V and 2 bases at J, with 12 bases in the middle. The CDR3 extends over 16 amino acids. Germline V gives CDR1 MNHEY, CDR2 SMNVEV (reference sequence). As DNA, the CDR3 is TGTGCCAGCAGTTTAGCCAGGGGCAAGACTAATGAAAAACTGTTTTTT. It is translated as CASSLARGKTNEKLFF.

V gene TRBV15 combines with J gene TRBJ1-2; TRBD1 agrees at 7 bases. Trimming took 5 bases from V and 0 from J; bases not matched to a gene: 6. The CDR3 has 15 amino acids. The germline gives CDR1 LNHNV, CDR2 YYDKDF (reference sequence). The DNA of the CDR3 is TGTGCCACCAGCCGTGGACAGGCTTCTAACTATGGCTACACCTTC. Encoded protein: CATSRGQASNYGYTF.